This T cell receptor (beta chain) was sequenced in a study of cytomegalovirus exposure and HLA in healthy donors. The CDR3 loop spans 11 amino acids. With 3 bases clipped from V and 7 bases from J, the junction kept 0 bases outside the gene matches. Germline CDR1 and CDR2: SQVTM and ANQGSEA. The PCR was carried out with 60 Vbeta primers and 13 Jbeta primers. Assay used: immunoSEQ multiplex PCR; TCRdb lists only in-frame clones, some missing. The repertoire includes approximately 110,000 clones, around 70% of them detected once, and 8.2% sits in the top ten. Study conclusions and caveats: Cytomegalovirus status was reportedly diagnosed by the classifier with high sensitivity and specificity. TCR beta V segments were, for the most part, productive about 87% or about 30% of the time in an earlier analysis. A few CMV-associated chains were confirmed in vitro to be specific for CMV antigens.

Details on this clone: Its antigen is currently unknown.

The V and J genes are TRBV29-1 and TRBJ1-2; 9 bases line up with TRBD1. Specimen: PBMCs. This sequence was found in a woman aged 40 to 50 in good health and CMV-seropositive. CDR3 nucleotides: TGCAGCGTTGAGGGACAGGGTGGCTACACCTTC. Its translation is CSVEGQGGYTF.